This TCR beta chain was found in a study of metastatic and nonmetastatic thyroid tumors. For the study at large: Comparative analysis of repertoires was undertaken across blood and tumor or nodule tissue obtained from malignant and benign thyroid patients.

Thyroid surgery had not been preceded by any treatment in any patient. V was clipped by 2 bases and J by 10 bases, with 15 bases between them. Germline assignment: CDR1 MNHEY and CDR2 SVGAGI. The length of the CDR3 is 15 residues. TCRdb re-analyzed the PCR reads through MiXCR. The table shows 1,500 to 2,000 clones, with approximately 11% occurring only once. This clone has only a few counts. Sequencing input: tumor tissue. V and J are TRBV6-5 and TRBJ1-6; tentatively, D is TRBD1 (6 bases). The TCR originated in a female donor with papillary thyroid cancer or a benign thyroid nodule (not recorded which). Some clones in this sample may be carry-over from other donors' samples. CDR3 protein: CASSYDRTAQSPLHF. In DNA, the CDR3 is TGTGCCAGCAGTTACGATCGGACAGCCCAGTCACCCCTCCACTTT.